This T cell receptor (beta chain) was recorded in a study of T cell changes during pregnancy in multiple sclerosis. Method: immunoSEQ multiplex PCR; TCRdb's copy keeps in-frame clones and lacks some. The table records about 73,000 clones, around nine tenths of them present only once. The sequence came from a female donor in good health, enrolled as a control in a pregnancy study. Material: peripheral blood, obtained in the second trimester of pregnancy.

CDR3 sequence reads: CASSRVQGPPANEQFF. The CDR3, as DNA: TGTGCCAGCAGCCGAGTACAGGGGCCCCCAGCCAATGAGCAGTTCTTC. The chain is built from TRBV14 and TRBJ2-1; 7 bases match TRBD1. Germline-derived CDR1 and CDR2 are SGHDN and FVKESK. Germline trimming cut 4 bases from V and 6 bases from J; bases unmatched to any gene: 12. CDR3 length: 16 amino acids.